Below, one TCR beta chain is given with its context. This table comes from immunoSEQ multiplex PCR, and its TCRdb copy is limited to in-frame clones, with some not included. Among 1,400,000 or so clones listed, approximately 98.5% were seen once. This sample is drawn from a study of shared clonotypes between healthy human individuals. V was pared by 2 bases and J by 0 bases, with 8 bases between. Germline-derived CDR1 and CDR2 are SGHRS and YFSETQ. The CDR3 has 14 amino acids. The split of CD4+ cells yielded CD45RA+ naive and CD45RA-negative memory subsets. The clonotype comes from a man aged 25 to 45 in good health. Sequenced input: naive CD4+ T cells sorted from blood. Subset indicated: CD45RA+ positively selected. The V call is TRBV5-1, the J call TRBJ1-1, with D unresolved. The chain's CDR3 is CASSLDVLNTEAFF. In nucleotides, the CDR3 is TGCGCCAGCAGCTTAGACGTCTTGAACACTGAAGCTTTCTTT.